This note documents a single T cell receptor (beta chain) sequence. The target antigen is unknown. CDR1 and CDR2 (germline): MNHEY, SVGAGI. V was trimmed by 5 bases and J by 12 bases, leaving 22 bases between them. The CDR3 length is 15 residues. The data were taken from a study of cytomegalovirus exposure and HLA in healthy donors. Study-level results: There was a cluster of highly shared sequence variants that was likely a sequencing artifact. Later work found that TCR association rates differed between HLA loci; DRB1 had the most and HLA-C the fewest.

Amplification used 60 Vbeta primers and 13 Jbeta primers. Data came from immunoSEQ multiplex PCR; TCRdb stores just in-frame clones and leaves some out. Of roughly 200,000 clones listed, approximately 11% are singletons. Sequencing used PBMCs. The TCR sequence derives from a middle-aged man in good health and CMV-seropositive. The rearrangement joins TRBV6-5 to TRBJ1-4; D unclear. The CDR3 loop reads CASSPGKGIPRQLFF. In DNA, the CDR3 is TGTGCCAGCAGTCCCGGGAAAGGGATCCCTCGGCAACTGTTTTTT.